These 15 T cell receptor beta chains were all obtained from the same sample, sequenced in a study of T cell responses to AZD1222 COVID-19 vaccine. Assay: immunoSEQ multiplex PCR; the TCRdb copy retains only in-frame clones and omits some. The table shows 90,000 to 100,000 clones, with 70% to 90% occurring only once. The material was peripheral blood, obtained on day 0 of AZD1222 vaccination. The source of these receptors is an adult in good health.

The chain uses TRBV2 and TRBJ2-5, with 11 nucleotides matching TRBD1. This CDR3 is 15 amino acids long. V shed 8 bases and J 5 bases; nucleotides not matched to a gene: 10. Germline CDR1 SNHLY, CDR2 FYNNEI. The CDR3 nucleotides read TGTGCCAGCGTCCCACGGGACAGGGGGTGGGAGACCCAGTACTTC. It yields the protein CASVPRDRGWETQYF.

This clone has just one count. V and J are TRBV5-4 and TRBJ1-6; 11 bases map to TRBD1. V dropped 0 bases and J dropped 8; count of bases not matched to a gene: 4. This CDR3 contains 16 residues. Germline V CDR1 and CDR2: SGHNT, YYREEE (reference sequence). The CDR3 is CASSLALGQGDSPLHF. CDR3 bases: TGTGCCAGCAGCTTGGCCTTGGGACAGGGGGATTCACCCCTCCACTTT.

The chain recombines TRBV2 with TRBJ2-5; 14 nucleotides line up with TRBD2. Germline loops: CDR1 SNHLY, CDR2 FYNNEI. V lost 7 bases and J lost 1; bases outside the gene matches: 5. The CDR3 sequence is 16 residues long. For the CDR3, the DNA is TGTGCCAGCACTGGACTAGCGGGGGGACCCCAAGAGACCCAGTACTTC. Translating it yields CASTGLAGGPQETQYF.

V and J are TRBV19 and TRBJ1-1; no clear D. Per germline, CDR1 LNHDA and CDR2 SQIVND (reference sequence). CDR3 length: 13 residues. Between the trimmed V and J ends, which lost 5 bases and 2 bases, there was a span of 9 bases. DNA for the CDR3: TGTGCCAGTAGTCCCCAGAGAAACACTGAAGCTTTCTTT. Amino acid sequence: CASSPQRNTEAFF. Full variable domain (remainder filled in from reference TRBV19 and TRBJ1-1): DGGITQSPKYLFRKEGQNVTLSCEQNLNHDAMYWYRQDPGQGLRLIYYSQIVNDFQKGDIAEGYSVSREKKESFPLTVTSAQKNPTAFYLCASSPQRNTEAFFGQGTRLTVV.

The chain couples TRBV19 to TRBJ2-2; 8 nucleotides line up with TRBD2. CDR1 and CDR2 from the germline V gene are LNHDA and SQIVND (reference sequence). The CDR3 has 14 residues. V was clipped by 8 bases and J by 0 bases; unmatched bases: 2. The CDR3 is CASQGLANTGELFF. The CDR3 bases are TGTGCCAGTCAGGGACTAGCGAACACCGGGGAGCTGTTTTTT.

This clone occurred once. The CDR3 spells CASRDRGLGYTF. The DNA for the CDR3 is TGTGCCAGCAGGGACAGGGGGCTTGGCTACACCTTC. The gene calls are TRBV2 and TRBJ1-2; TRBD1 matches at 11 bases. Germline V gene lookup returns CDR1 SNHLY and CDR2 FYNNEI. The CDR3 has 12 residues. With 6 bases clipped from V and 7 bases from J, the junction kept 1 base outside the gene matches.

This chain uses TRBV7-9 with TRBJ2-3, with 7 bases identical to TRBD1. Trimming removed 5 bases from V and 5 bases from J; junction bases left unmatched: 10. Germline CDR1 reads SEHNR; CDR2 reads FQNEAQ (reference sequence). The CDR3 covers 15 residues. The CDR3 DNA reads as TGTGCCAGCAGCCCACGAGACAGGGAGCAAGATACGCAGTATTTT. This codes for CASSPRDREQDTQYF.

V usage is TRBV11-3 and J usage is TRBJ1-6, with D unresolved. V was shortened by 0 bases and J by 0 bases, with 12 bases between the two germline ends. This CDR3 region has 18 residues. The germline V gene has CDR1 SGHNT and CDR2 YENEEA. DNA of the CDR3: TGTGCCAGCAGCTTAGACCACGGGCCCAGCTCCTATAATTCACCCCTCCACTTT. Its protein is CASSLDHGPSSYNSPLHF.

The count of this clone is one. The chain couples TRBV19 to TRBJ1-2; D remains unclear. V lost 7 bases and J lost 3, with 6 bases in between. Germline-derived CDR1 and CDR2 are LNHDA and SQIVND (reference sequence). This CDR3 region has 11 residues. CDR3 sequence: CASNQDYGYTF. The CDR3 DNA is TGTGCCAGTAATCAGGACTATGGCTACACCTTC.

The V and J genes are TRBV5-1 and TRBJ1-5; tentatively, D is TRBD1 (5 bases). CDR3 length: 14 residues. Deletions cut 8 bases from V and 3 bases from J, with 15 bases between. The germline V gene encodes CDR1 SGHRS and CDR2 YFSETQ. DNA for the CDR3: TGCGCCAGTCGCCGGGACGGATCCAATCAGCCCCAGCATTTT. It encodes CASRRDGSNQPQHF.

This clone was observed a handful of times. V gene TRBV9 combines with J gene TRBJ1-6, with 7 bases matching TRBD1. Germline V gene lookup returns CDR1 SGDLS and CDR2 YYNGEE. V trimming: 0 bases; J trimming: 9 bases; junction bases outside the gene matches: 6. The CDR3 is 15 residues long. CDR3 loop: CASSVGDSSFSPLHF. As DNA, the CDR3 is TGTGCCAGCAGCGTAGGGGACAGTTCATTTTCACCCCTCCACTTT.

V and J are TRBV11-2 and TRBJ2-7; D is possibly TRBD1 or TRBD2 (5 bases each). This CDR3 comprises 14 residues. The germline gives CDR1 SGHAT, CDR2 FQNNGV. V lost 1 base and J 6 bases, leaving 13 bases between the germline ends. CDR3: CASSLGRGGSEQYF. The CDR3 bases are TGTGCCAGCAGCTTAGGAAGGGGTGGGAGCGAGCAGTACTTC.

The V call is TRBV5-6, the J call TRBJ1-5, with D possibly being TRBD1 (5 bases). The CDR3 spans 14 residues. CDR1 SGHDT and CDR2 YYEEEE come from the germline V gene. Trimming stripped 2 bases from V and 4 bases from J, with 10 bases between. The CDR3 bases are TGTGCCAGCAGCTTTTACACAGGTAATCAGCCCCAGCATTTT. This sequence encodes CASSFYTGNQPQHF.

The V and J genes are TRBV25-1 and TRBJ2-5, with a possible D match to TRBD1 (6 bases). Looked up from germline, CDR1 is MGHDK and CDR2 is SYGVNS. V was shortened by 8 bases and J by 3 bases, with 16 bases between the two germline ends. The CDR3 is 14 residues long. The CDR3 DNA reads as TGTGCCAGCCGAAGGGCACAGGGAAAAGAGACCCAGTACTTC. Residues: CASRRAQGKETQYF.

In its sample, this clone was seen once. The chain links TRBV9 to TRBJ2-1; no reliable D call. Germline V gene data show CDR1 as SGDLS and CDR2 as YYNGEE. The V end lost 0 bases, the J end lost 5 bases, and 9 bases lay between the germline ends. This CDR3 is built from 14 residues. CDR3: CASSVAQLDNEQFF. CDR3 DNA sequence: TGTGCCAGCAGCGTAGCACAGCTAGACAATGAGCAGTTCTTC.